These T cell receptor beta chains were read from a single sample in a study of T cell responses to AZD1222 COVID-19 vaccine. The method was immunoSEQ multiplex PCR; TCRdb's version includes in-frame clones alone and lacks a portion of them. Altogether about 110,000 clones are present, 91% being singletons, with the ten largest covering roughly 7%. Material: peripheral blood, obtained on day 0 of AZD1222 vaccination. These receptors were obtained from an adult in good health. Each CDR3 is given without its conserved first and last residue.

j_call v_call cdr3_length cdr3_aa
TRBJ2-4 TRBV4-3 12 ASSQELAENIQY
TRBJ1-1 TRBV6-5 13 ASSRRGRGNTEAF
TRBJ2-5 TRBV3-1/TRBV3-2 15 ASSQDQEGIGQETQY
TRBJ2-7 TRBV18 11 ASSPLGTYEQY
TRBJ2-7 TRBV6-5 13 ASNPGQGLIHEQY
TRBJ1-5 TRBV6-5 13 ASSTPDRGLGPQH
TRBJ2-3 TRBV7-9 14 ASSPRRGGIADTQY
TRBJ1-1 TRBV18 14 ASSINTGRQSTEAF
TRBJ2-1 TRBV30 11 AWSRGGANEQF
TRBJ1-4 TRBV18 15 ASSPARQQGRGEKLF
TRBJ1-1 TRBV18 13 ASSPRTGRNTEAF
TRBJ1-2 TRBV6-5 14 ASSYSLNRPSGGYT
TRBJ1-2 TRBV25-1 12 ASSEEGVAYGYT
TRBJ2-3 TRBV6-2/TRBV6-3 13 ASSYSRGRTDTQY
TRBJ1-1 TRBV12-3/TRBV12-4 10 ASSLARAEAF
TRBJ1-1 TRBV6-5 10 ASQWENTEAF
TRBJ1-2 TRBV7-6 12 AVAQGETSYGYT
TRBJ2-5 TRBV5-4 13 ASSYGLGVGETQY
TRBJ1-2 TRBV3-1/TRBV3-2 14 ASSPHTGPGDYGYT
TRBJ2-2 TRBV10-1 13 ASSTGGTNTGELF
TRBJ1-4 TRBV19 16 ASSSRGGQRTTNEKLF
TRBJ2-1 TRBV10-3 12 AISGGSSYNEQF
TRBJ1-2 TRBV19 13 ASSLAPGQGGGYT
TRBJ1-1 TRBV10-3 15 AISESPDSYFGTEAF
TRBJ2-3 TRBV5-1 11 ASAKGGRDTQY
TRBJ1-2 TRBV15 12 ATSPDREHYGYT
TRBJ1-1 TRBV6-5 13 ASSPMTGTYTEAF
TRBJ1-2 TRBV3-1/TRBV3-2 11 ASSQDRGYGYT
TRBJ1-1 TRBV20-1 9 SASENTEAF
TRBJ2-2 TRBV4-1 14 ASSQDRGGDTGELF
TRBJ1-1 TRBV10-1 13 ASSSGTNMNTEAF
TRBJ1-1 TRBV10-3 12 AISDHGVLTEAF